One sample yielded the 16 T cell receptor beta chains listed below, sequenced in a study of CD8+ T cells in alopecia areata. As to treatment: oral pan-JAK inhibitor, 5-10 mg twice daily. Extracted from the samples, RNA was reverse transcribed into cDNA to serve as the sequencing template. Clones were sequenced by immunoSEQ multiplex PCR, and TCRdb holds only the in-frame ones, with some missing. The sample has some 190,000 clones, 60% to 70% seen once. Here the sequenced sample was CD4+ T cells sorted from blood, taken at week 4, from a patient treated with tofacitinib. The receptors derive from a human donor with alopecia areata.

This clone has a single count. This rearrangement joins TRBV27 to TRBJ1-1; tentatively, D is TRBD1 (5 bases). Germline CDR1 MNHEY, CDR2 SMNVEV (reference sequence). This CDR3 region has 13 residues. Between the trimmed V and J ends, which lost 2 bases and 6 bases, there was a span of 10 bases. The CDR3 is CASSLQGRSEAFF. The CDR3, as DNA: TGTGCCAGCAGTTTACAGGGTCGGTCTGAAGCTTTCTTT.

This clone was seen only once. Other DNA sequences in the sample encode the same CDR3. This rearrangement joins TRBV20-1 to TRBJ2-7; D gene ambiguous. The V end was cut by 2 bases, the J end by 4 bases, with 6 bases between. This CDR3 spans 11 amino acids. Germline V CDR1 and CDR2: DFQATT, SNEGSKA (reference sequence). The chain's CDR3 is CSARSGYEQYF. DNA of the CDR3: TGCAGTGCTAGATCTGGTTACGAGCAGTACTTC.

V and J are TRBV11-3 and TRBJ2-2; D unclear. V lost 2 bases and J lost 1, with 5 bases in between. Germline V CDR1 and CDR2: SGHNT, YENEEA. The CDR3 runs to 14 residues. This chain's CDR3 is CASSLSLNTGELFF. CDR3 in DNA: TGTGCCAGCAGCTTAAGCTTGAACACCGGGGAGCTGTTTTTT.

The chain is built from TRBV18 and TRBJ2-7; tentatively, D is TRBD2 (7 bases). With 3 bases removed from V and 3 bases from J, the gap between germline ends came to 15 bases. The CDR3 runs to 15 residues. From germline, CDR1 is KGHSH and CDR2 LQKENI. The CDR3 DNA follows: TGTGCCAGCTCACCGGGGGGGCGAGTAAACTACGAGCAGTACTTC. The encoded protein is CASSPGGRVNYEQYF.

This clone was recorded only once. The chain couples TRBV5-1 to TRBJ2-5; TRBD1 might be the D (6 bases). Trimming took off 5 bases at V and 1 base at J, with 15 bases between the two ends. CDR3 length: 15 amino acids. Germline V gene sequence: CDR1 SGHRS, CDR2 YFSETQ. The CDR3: CASRGTSSSQETQYF. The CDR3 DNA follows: TGCGCCAGCAGAGGGACATCCTCCTCCCAAGAGACCCAGTACTTC.

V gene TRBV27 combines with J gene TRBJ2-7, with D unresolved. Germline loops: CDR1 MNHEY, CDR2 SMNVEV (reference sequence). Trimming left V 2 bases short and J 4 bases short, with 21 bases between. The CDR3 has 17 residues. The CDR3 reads CASSLKAGASTSYEQYF. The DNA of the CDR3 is TGTGCCAGCAGTTTAAAGGCTGGTGCTTCTACGTCGTACGAGCAGTACTTC.

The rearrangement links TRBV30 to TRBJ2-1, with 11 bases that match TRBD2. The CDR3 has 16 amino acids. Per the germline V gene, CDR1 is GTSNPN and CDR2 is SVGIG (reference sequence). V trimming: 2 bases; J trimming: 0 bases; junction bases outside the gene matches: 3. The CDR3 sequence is CAWSTGTSGSYNEQFF. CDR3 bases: TGTGCCTGGAGTACCGGGACTAGCGGCTCCTACAATGAGCAGTTCTTC.

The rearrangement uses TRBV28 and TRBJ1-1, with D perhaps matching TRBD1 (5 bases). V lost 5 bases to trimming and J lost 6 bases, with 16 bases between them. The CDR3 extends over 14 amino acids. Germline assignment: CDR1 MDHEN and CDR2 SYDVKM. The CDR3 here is CASSNGGGLSEAFF. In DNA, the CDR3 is TGTGCCAGCAGTAACGGGGGAGGCTTATCTGAAGCTTTCTTT.

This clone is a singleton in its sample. The CDR3 loop reads CASSSSVGMPQHF. CDR3 DNA: TGTGCCAGCAGTTCGTCTGTGGGGATGCCTCAGCATTTT. This chain joins TRBV27 and TRBJ1-5; D ambiguous. Germline V gene lookup returns CDR1 MNHEY and CDR2 SMNVEV (reference sequence). V lost 4 bases, J lost 13 bases, and 17 bases lay in between. The CDR3 consists of 13 residues.

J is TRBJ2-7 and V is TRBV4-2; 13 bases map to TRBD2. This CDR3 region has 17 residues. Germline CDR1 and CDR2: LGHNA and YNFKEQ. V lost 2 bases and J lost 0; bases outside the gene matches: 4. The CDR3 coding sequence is TGTGCCAGCAGCCAACCGGGACTAGCGGGGAGCTCCTACGAGCAGTACTTC. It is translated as CASSQPGLAGSSYEQYF.

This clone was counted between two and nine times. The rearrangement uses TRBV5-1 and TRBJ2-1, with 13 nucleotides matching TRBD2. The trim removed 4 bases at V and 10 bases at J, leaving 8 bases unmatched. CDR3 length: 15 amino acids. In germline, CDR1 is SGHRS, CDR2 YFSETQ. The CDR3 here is CASSTTSGRAPEQFF. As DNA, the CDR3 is TGCGCCAGCAGCACCACTAGCGGGAGGGCCCCCGAGCAGTTCTTC.

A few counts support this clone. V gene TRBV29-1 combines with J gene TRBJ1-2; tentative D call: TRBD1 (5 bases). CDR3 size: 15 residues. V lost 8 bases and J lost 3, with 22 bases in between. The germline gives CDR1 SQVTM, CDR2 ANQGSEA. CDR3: CSLRDPKLSDYGYTF. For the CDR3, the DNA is TGCAGCCTCCGGGACCCAAAACTTTCGGACTATGGCTACACCTTC.

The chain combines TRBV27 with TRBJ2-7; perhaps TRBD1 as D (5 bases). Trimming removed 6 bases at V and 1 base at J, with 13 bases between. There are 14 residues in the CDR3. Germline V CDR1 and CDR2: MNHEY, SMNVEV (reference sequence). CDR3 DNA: TGTGCCAGCAGCCCATCGACAGTTTCCTACGAGCAGTACTTC. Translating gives CASSPSTVSYEQYF.

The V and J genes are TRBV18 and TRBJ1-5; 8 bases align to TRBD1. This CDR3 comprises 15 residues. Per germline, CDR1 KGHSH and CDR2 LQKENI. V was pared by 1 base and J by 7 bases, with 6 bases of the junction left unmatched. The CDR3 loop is CASSPQPQGGQPQHF. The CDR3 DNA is TGTGCCAGCTCACCACAGCCACAGGGGGGACAGCCCCAGCATTTT.

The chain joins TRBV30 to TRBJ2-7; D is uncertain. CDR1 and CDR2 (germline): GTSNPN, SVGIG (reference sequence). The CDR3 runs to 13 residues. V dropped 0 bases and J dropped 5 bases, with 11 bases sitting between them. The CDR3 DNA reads TGTGCCTGGAGTGTAACCCTAGGCCACGAGCAGTACTTC. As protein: CAWSVTLGHEQYF.

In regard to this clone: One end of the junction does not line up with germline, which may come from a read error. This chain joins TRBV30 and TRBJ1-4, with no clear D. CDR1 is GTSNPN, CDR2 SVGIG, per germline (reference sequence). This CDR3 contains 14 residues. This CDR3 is CAWGIGRENEKLFF. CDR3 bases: TGTGCCTGGGGGATCGGACGGGAGAATGAGAAACTGTTTTTT.